This T cell receptor (beta chain) was sequenced for a study of T-cell memory formation after mild COVID-19. Barcoded TCR alpha and TCR beta cDNA libraries with UMIs came from 5'RACE using constant-segment primers. TCRdb re-called the 5' RACE reads through MiXCR, storing one row per CDR3 protein. The data contain 450,000 or so distinct CDR3 sequences, more than 20% of them seen just once; the ten biggest clones take up about an eighth. The CDR3 has 15 amino acids. Trimming cost V 2 bases and J 4 bases, with 13 bases left between them. CDR1 is SGHRS and CDR2 is YFSETQ in the germline V gene. Notes on the study in general: Clones contracting day 15 to 85 were balanced CD4/CD8; later expanders leaned CD4+. Still unconfirmed is whether the second-wave clones peaking on day 37 recognized SARS-CoV-2. A subset of responding clones appeared in pre-infection memory, suggesting cross-reactive memory joined.

Turning to this clonotype: Its antigen is undetermined.

V and J are TRBV5-1 and TRBJ2-1; D is possibly TRBD2 (6 bases). This receptor was taken from an adult woman who had mild COVID-19 (a few samples of this study predate the infection). Cell type and time point are not known. Sequences were obtained from PBMCs or a T cell subset sorted from them (not recorded which). CDR3 protein: CASSLGGARYNEQFF. CDR3 nucleotide sequence: TGCGCCAGCAGCTTAGGAGGGGCGAGGTACAATGAGCAGTTCTTC.